This T cell receptor beta chain was found in a study of shared clonotypes between healthy human individuals. Notes on the study in general: Among several donors, 4.5% to 5.5% of naive CD4 clonotypes were found in common.

In replicate PCRs of sorted subsets, roughly 210 ng DNA, 29,000 or so T cell genomes, was used. Profiled with immunoSEQ multiplex PCR; TCRdb holds only in-frame clones, not every one. This table holds some 350,000 clones, roughly 70% found once. The authors divided CD4+ cells into CD45RA+ naive and CD45RA-negative memory subsets. In the case of this clone: The antigen is unknown.

Germline V gives CDR1 SEHNR, CDR2 FQNEAQ (reference sequence). The CDR3 covers 15 residues. The V gene lost 4 bases and the J gene lost 6 bases, with 15 bases spanning the gap. The material sequenced was memory CD4+ T cells sorted from blood. Specified subset: CD45RA-negative fraction. V usage is TRBV7-9 and J usage is TRBJ2-2, with D perhaps TRBD1 (6 bases). The TCR originated in a man aged 25-40 years in good health. DNA for the CDR3: TGTGCCAGCAGCTCTCCGGGACAACGGGCCGGGGAGCTGTTTTTT. This translates into CASSSPGQRAGELFF. Variable domain in full (rest from reference TRBV7-9 and TRBJ2-2): DTGVSQNPRHKITKRGQNVTFRCDPISEHNRLYWYRQTLGQGPEFLTYFQNEAQLEKSRLLSDRFSAERPKGSFSTLEIQRTEQGDSAMYLCASSSPGQRAGELFFGEGSRLTVL.